One and the same sample provided the 2 T cell receptor beta chains below, sequenced in a study of blood T cell repertoires in COVID-19. TCRdb keeps only in-frame clones here, not all; method: immunoSEQ multiplex PCR. The data hold under 150,000 clones, with 81% observed a single time. Sequencing was done on a sample of peripheral blood. These receptors all stem from a human donor with acute or convalescent COVID-19. The donor label of this sample is uncertain.

V is TRBV3-1 (or the pseudogene TRBV3-2) and J is TRBJ2-1; possibly TRBD2 for D (5 bases). Germline-derived CDR1 and CDR2 are LGHDT and YNNKEL (reference sequence). This CDR3 contains 15 residues. Trimming took off 1 base at V and 6 bases at J, with 13 bases between the two ends. CDR3 residues: CASSQGGQEVNEQFF. The CDR3 DNA follows: TGTGCCAGCAGCCAAGGAGGTCAGGAGGTCAATGAGCAGTTCTTC.

This chain links TRBV30 with TRBJ2-3; 7 nucleotides line up with TRBD1. CDR1 and CDR2 (germline): GTSNPN, SVGIG (reference sequence). After removal of 3 bases from V and 6 bases from J, the junction contained 6 bases not matched to a gene. The CDR3 has 13 amino acids. The CDR3 region is CAWRGQPEDTQYF. CDR3 DNA sequence: TGTGCCTGGAGGGGACAGCCGGAGGATACGCAGTATTTT.